This T cell receptor (beta chain) was found in a study of cytomegalovirus exposure and HLA in healthy donors. Study-level points and caveats: Among the most significant clusters, several appeared linked to common viral pathogens in a later analysis. According to reports, the classifier identified cytomegalovirus status with high specificity and sensitivity.

The PCR had 60 Vbeta and 13 Jbeta primers. Sequenced by immunoSEQ multiplex PCR; TCRdb stores in-frame clones only, minus some. The sample contains 95,000 to 130,000 clones, approximately 80% of which appear only once. Healthy people donating bone marrow made up the donors. To note about this clone: Its antigen is still unknown.

Germline V gene lookup returns CDR1 SGHDN and CDR2 FVKESK. V gave up 2 bases and J gave up 5 bases, with 6 bases separating them. This CDR3 spans 12 amino acids. The rearrangement uses TRBV14 and TRBJ2-5; D possibly corresponds to TRBD1 (5 bases). Sequencing used PBMCs. The clonotype was recovered from a man younger than 45 in good health and CMV-seropositive. CDR3 coding DNA: TGTGCCAGCAGCCAAAACAGGGAGACCCAGTACTTC. It is translated as CASSQNRETQYF.